This passage covers 11 T cell receptor beta chains from one sample sequenced in a study of blood T cell repertoires in COVID-19. The assay was immunoSEQ multiplex PCR, and TCRdb's table has in-frame clones only and misses some. Found here are 130,000 or so clones, 80% to 90% of them singletons; the top ten hold around 2.4%. The sample taken for sequencing was PBMCs or T cells enriched from blood (not recorded which). The receptors shown here come from a middle-aged man with acute COVID-19.

In this sample, this clone turned up a few times. The chain links TRBV30 to TRBJ1-6; 8 bases align to TRBD1. The CDR3 runs to 12 residues. Germline V CDR1 and CDR2: GTSNPN, SVGIG (reference sequence). CDR3 loop: CAGGTGNSPLHF. In DNA form, the CDR3 reads TGTGCTGGGGGGACAGGTAATTCACCCCTCCACTTT.

V and J are TRBV11-2 and TRBJ1-1; 7 positions match TRBD1. V lost 1 base to trimming and J lost 4 bases; unmatched junction nucleotides: 3. Germline values: CDR1 SGHAT, CDR2 FQNNGV. There are 14 residues in the CDR3. CDR3 residues: CASSLVTGSTEAFF. The CDR3 nucleotides read TGTGCCAGCAGCTTAGTGACAGGGAGCACTGAAGCTTTCTTT. The variable domain in full, with the rest retrieved from reference TRBV11-2 and TRBJ1-1, is EAGVAQSPRYKIIEKRQSVAFWCNPISGHATLYWYQQILGQGPKLLIQFQNNGVVDDSQLPKDRFSAERLKGVDSTLKIQPAKLEDSAVYLCASSLVTGSTEAFFGQGTRLTVV.

The chain recombines TRBV28 with TRBJ2-2; the match to TRBD2 covers 14 bases. V trimming: 11 bases; J trimming: 7 bases; junction bases outside the gene matches: 9. The CDR3 is 15 residues long. Germline CDR1 is MDHEN and CDR2 is SYDVKM. As DNA, the CDR3 is TGTGCCTCCGGGACTAGCGGGAGTAAGGTCGGGGAGCTGTTTTTT. This translates into CASGTSGSKVGELFF.

This chain connects TRBV5-5 to TRBJ1-1; D remains unclear. The CDR3 consists of 13 residues. V shed 2 bases and J shed 1 base, with 6 bases lying between them. Germline V CDR1 and CDR2: SGHKS, YYEKEE (reference sequence). The CDR3 protein is CASSFQANTEAFF. DNA of the CDR3: TGTGCCAGCAGCTTTCAGGCGAACACTGAAGCTTTCTTT. The complete variable domain, with remaining parts taken from reference TRBV5-5 and TRBJ1-1, reads DAGVTQSPTHLIKTRGQQVTLRCSPISGHKSVSWYQQVLGQGPQFIFQYYEKEERGRGNFPDRFSARQFPNYSSELNVNALLLGDSALYLCASSFQANTEAFFGQGTRLTVV.

This sequence joins TRBV5-1 and TRBJ2-7, with 7 bases matching TRBD2. After removal of 0 bases from V and 7 bases from J, the junction contained 7 bases not matched to a gene. Per the germline V gene, CDR1 is SGHRS and CDR2 is YFSETQ. The CDR3 runs 14 residues. Here the CDR3 reads CASSLGAGVEEQYF. The CDR3 DNA is TGCGCCAGCAGCTTGGGGGCGGGAGTGGAAGAGCAGTACTTC.

The rearrangement uses TRBV11-1 and TRBJ2-1; D is possibly TRBD1 (5 bases). The CDR3 contains 13 residues. The V end was cut by 5 bases, the J end by 6 bases, with 11 bases between. Germline-derived CDR1 and CDR2 are SGHAT and FQDESV (reference sequence). CDR3 coding DNA: TGTGCCAGCAGCCCCACGCAGGGCAATGAGCAGTTCTTC. The encoded protein is CASSPTQGNEQFF. Supplemented by reference TRBV11-1 and TRBJ2-1, the full variable domain reads EAEVAQSPRYKITEKSQAVAFWCDPISGHATLYWYRQILGQGPELLVQFQDESVVDDSQLPKDRFSAERLKGVDSTLKIQPAELGDSAMYLCASSPTQGNEQFFGPGTRLTVL.

The chain employs TRBV7-8 and TRBJ1-1; 7 bases line up with TRBD1. The germline gives CDR1 SGHVS, CDR2 FQNEAQ. Trimming at V came to 5 bases and at J to 1 base, leaving 10 bases not matched to a gene. The length of the CDR3 is 16 residues. The CDR3 loop is CASSIRTGRPNTEAFF. CDR3 coding DNA: TGTGCCAGCAGCATCCGGACAGGCAGGCCGAACACTGAAGCTTTCTTT.

The J gene is TRBJ2-7, the V gene TRBV30; no clear D. Trimming took 2 bases from V and 6 from J, leaving 8 bases between them. The CDR3 is 11 amino acids. The germline CDR1 and CDR2 sequences are GTSNPN and SVGIG (reference sequence). CDR3 loop: CAWSFSAEQYF. For the CDR3, the DNA is TGTGCCTGGAGTTTTAGTGCCGAGCAGTACTTC.

The chain recombines TRBV4-1 with TRBJ2-7, with 7 nucleotides matching TRBD1. CDR1 and CDR2 (germline): MGHRA, YSYEKL. This CDR3 is built from 15 residues. The ends lost 4 bases at V and 2 bases at J; junction bases unmatched: 8. The CDR3 nucleotides are TGCGCCAGCAGCCGGATGGGGGACAGAGCCTACGAGCAGTACTTC. Protein sequence: CASSRMGDRAYEQYF.

This clone was picked up one time. This rearrangement joins TRBV19 to TRBJ2-5, with a weak D call TRBD1 (5 bases). The CDR3 is made up of 12 amino acids. The V gene's germline CDR1 is LNHDA and CDR2 SQIVND (reference sequence). Trimming removed 7 bases at V and 5 bases at J, with 11 bases between. This chain's CDR3 is CASTGAGETQYF. DNA of the CDR3: TGTGCCAGTACTGGGGCCGGGGAGACCCAGTACTTC.

The gene calls are TRBV7-9 and TRBJ2-5, with D tentatively TRBD2 (5 bases). This CDR3 spans 13 amino acids. Trimming cost V 8 bases and J 4 bases, with 14 bases left between them. Looked up from germline, CDR1 is SEHNR and CDR2 is FQNEAQ (reference sequence). The CDR3 bases are TGTGCCAGCGGACTGATCCGTGGAGAGACCCAGTACTTC. Translated, it gives CASGLIRGETQYF. Using reference TRBV7-9 and TRBJ2-5 for the parts outside the CDR3, the full variable domain is DTGVSQNPRHKITKRGQNVTFRCDPISEHNRLYWYRQTLGQGPEFLTYFQNEAQLEKSRLLSDRFSAERPKGSFSTLEIQRTEQGDSAMYLCASGLIRGETQYFGPGTRLLVL.